This T cell receptor beta chain derives from a study of long-term antiretroviral therapy in people with HIV. Points from the study as a whole: Although diversity increased after ART, it remained lower than in transplant donor controls. ART adherence, viral resistance and therapy changes went unrecorded. The study found narrower CDR3 length ranges in HIV repertoires than in controls.

Details on this clone: Its antigen is not identified.

The study used samples holding about 0.9-10 million cryopreserved PBMC before DNA extraction. The authors ran the immunoSEQ assay, v3.0, at survey level. Profiling relied on immunoSEQ multiplex PCR, and the TCRdb table lists in-frame clones only, not all of them. This sample carries 15,000 or so clones, 88% of them seen once, and the ten largest clones take more than 10%. The CDR3 extends over 13 amino acids. V trimming: 6 bases; J trimming: 2 bases; junction bases outside the gene matches: 5. Germline CDR1 SGHRS, CDR2 YFSETQ. The gene calls are TRBV5-1 and TRBJ2-7, with 7 bases that match TRBD1. The receptor comes from a man aged 50 to 60 with HIV. The material sequenced was unsorted PBMCs, taken 0.7 years before starting antiretroviral therapy. The CDR3 here is CASTRDSAYEQYF. As DNA, the CDR3 is TGCGCCAGCACCCGGGACAGCGCCTACGAGCAGTACTTC. Based on the CDR3 plus reference TRBV5-1 and TRBJ2-7, the full variable domain is KAGVTQTPRYLIKTRGQQVTLSCSPISGHRSVSWYQQTPGQGLQFLFEYFSETQRNKGNFPGRFSGRQFSNSRSEMNVSTLELGDSALYLCASTRDSAYEQYFGPGTRLTVT.